Following are 3 T cell receptor beta chains from one sample sequenced in a study of Ad26.COV2.S vaccination and SARS-CoV-2 variants (dated by TCRdb to 2020 to 2022). Libraries were built with the immunoSEQ multiplex PCR assay. TCRdb stores this immuneACCESS table with in-frame sequences only. Part of the clones is absent; in the studies checked, under half of the shortfall reflects unresolved V genes, and no reason is known for the rest. A total of 350,000 to 450,000 clones appear in this sample, around 87% of them only once. The ten most abundant clones make up about 3% of the sample. The treatment or condition label, read with the paper, signifies: about 20 received Ad26.COV2.S at low or high dose, single or two shots; five or six received placebo; per-sample allocation not given. For vaccine and placebo recipients, repertoires were sequenced using samples collected on day 63 after the first injection.

The source was peripheral blood, collected in a trial of Ad26.COV2.S vaccine versus placebo. The receptors derive from a person between 18 and 59 years old who received the Ad26.COV2.S COVID-19 vaccine or a placebo.

The chain uses TRBV14 and TRBJ1-1; 11 bases are shared with TRBD1. This CDR3 spans 19 amino acids. Germline-derived CDR1 and CDR2 are SGHDN and FVKESK. After removal of 0 bases from V and 3 bases from J, the junction contained 12 bases not matched to a gene. The CDR3 DNA follows: TGTGCCAGCAGCCAAGATACCCCGGACAGGGGGCGTTTTTACACTGAAGCTTTCTTT. Amino acids: CASSQDTPDRGRFYTEAFF.

The chain joins TRBV7-9 to TRBJ2-5; D gene uncertain. The CDR3 spans 12 residues. CDR1 and CDR2 (germline): SEHNR, FQNEAQ (reference sequence). The V end lost 1 base, the J end lost 5 bases, and 5 bases lay between the germline ends. As DNA, the CDR3 is TGTGCCAGCAGCTTAGGTGTGGAGACCCAGTACTTC. It codes for CASSLGVETQYF.

V and J are TRBV4-2 and TRBJ2-1; D uncertain. V was cut by 5 bases and J by 5 bases, with 7 bases left in between. Per the germline V gene, CDR1 is LGHNA and CDR2 is YNFKEQ. There are 12 residues in the CDR3. The chain's CDR3 is CASSWGDNEQFF. In nucleotides, the CDR3 is TGTGCCAGCAGCTGGGGTGACAATGAGCAGTTCTTC.